This T cell receptor beta chain was obtained from a study of OX40 agonist ivuxolimab in advanced cancers. Study-level information: The treatment was a fully human IgG2 OX40 agonist, ivuxolimab. Head and neck, renal cell, melanoma or hepatocellular carcinoma were the cancers that dose-escalation patients had. Regarding the study as a whole: Some patients who did not respond also had low normalized T-cell clonal expansion.

Measured with immunoSEQ multiplex PCR; TCRdb has only the in-frame clones, and not every one. The sample holds approximately 52,000 clones, roughly 85% seen once. Trimming at V came to 5 bases and at J to 4 bases, leaving 7 bases not matched to a gene. This CDR3 has 16 residues. Germline loops: CDR1 SGHAT, CDR2 FQNNGV. As to this clone: Its specificity is not known.

The genes are TRBV11-2 and TRBJ2-3, with TRBD2 matching over 12 bases. The material was CD4+ or CD8+ T cells sorted from blood, obtained in a trial of the OX40 agonist ivuxolimab. The origin of this receptor is an adult with an advanced solid tumor such as melanoma, head and neck, liver or kidney cancer. CDR3 bases: TGTGCCAGCAGCACGTCTAGCGGGGGGGCTTCAGATACGCAGTATTTT. Translating it yields CASSTSSGGASDTQYF.